This TCR beta chain was documented in a study of blood T cells in healthy people across ages. Study-level information: There was about one barcoded beta molecule captured by template switching per two T cells.

Study results and caveats: Age advanced and TCR beta diversity per million T cells fell, roughly linearly.

The germline CDR1 and CDR2 sequences are MNHEY and SVGAGI. The CDR3 is 15 amino acids. V was pared by 5 bases and J by 3 bases, with 8 bases of the junction left unmatched. Concerning this clonotype: Its specificity is not known.

A sample-barcoded 5' primer and a J-beta primer mix were used in a second PCR of roughly 7 to 11 cycles. In TCRdb, the 5' RACE reads were re-called with MiXCR into one record per CDR3 protein. The sample includes 850,000 to 1,000,000 distinct CDR3 sequences, roughly 51% seen only once; the top ten take about a fifth. Input material: blood. This sequence originates from a woman aged 55 to 70 in good health. This chain uses TRBV6-5 with TRBJ2-7; TRBD2 matches 9 bases. In DNA, the CDR3 is TGTGCCAGCAGTGATAGCGGGAGCTTCGGCTACGAGCAGTACTTC. Its translation: CASSDSGSFGYEQYF.